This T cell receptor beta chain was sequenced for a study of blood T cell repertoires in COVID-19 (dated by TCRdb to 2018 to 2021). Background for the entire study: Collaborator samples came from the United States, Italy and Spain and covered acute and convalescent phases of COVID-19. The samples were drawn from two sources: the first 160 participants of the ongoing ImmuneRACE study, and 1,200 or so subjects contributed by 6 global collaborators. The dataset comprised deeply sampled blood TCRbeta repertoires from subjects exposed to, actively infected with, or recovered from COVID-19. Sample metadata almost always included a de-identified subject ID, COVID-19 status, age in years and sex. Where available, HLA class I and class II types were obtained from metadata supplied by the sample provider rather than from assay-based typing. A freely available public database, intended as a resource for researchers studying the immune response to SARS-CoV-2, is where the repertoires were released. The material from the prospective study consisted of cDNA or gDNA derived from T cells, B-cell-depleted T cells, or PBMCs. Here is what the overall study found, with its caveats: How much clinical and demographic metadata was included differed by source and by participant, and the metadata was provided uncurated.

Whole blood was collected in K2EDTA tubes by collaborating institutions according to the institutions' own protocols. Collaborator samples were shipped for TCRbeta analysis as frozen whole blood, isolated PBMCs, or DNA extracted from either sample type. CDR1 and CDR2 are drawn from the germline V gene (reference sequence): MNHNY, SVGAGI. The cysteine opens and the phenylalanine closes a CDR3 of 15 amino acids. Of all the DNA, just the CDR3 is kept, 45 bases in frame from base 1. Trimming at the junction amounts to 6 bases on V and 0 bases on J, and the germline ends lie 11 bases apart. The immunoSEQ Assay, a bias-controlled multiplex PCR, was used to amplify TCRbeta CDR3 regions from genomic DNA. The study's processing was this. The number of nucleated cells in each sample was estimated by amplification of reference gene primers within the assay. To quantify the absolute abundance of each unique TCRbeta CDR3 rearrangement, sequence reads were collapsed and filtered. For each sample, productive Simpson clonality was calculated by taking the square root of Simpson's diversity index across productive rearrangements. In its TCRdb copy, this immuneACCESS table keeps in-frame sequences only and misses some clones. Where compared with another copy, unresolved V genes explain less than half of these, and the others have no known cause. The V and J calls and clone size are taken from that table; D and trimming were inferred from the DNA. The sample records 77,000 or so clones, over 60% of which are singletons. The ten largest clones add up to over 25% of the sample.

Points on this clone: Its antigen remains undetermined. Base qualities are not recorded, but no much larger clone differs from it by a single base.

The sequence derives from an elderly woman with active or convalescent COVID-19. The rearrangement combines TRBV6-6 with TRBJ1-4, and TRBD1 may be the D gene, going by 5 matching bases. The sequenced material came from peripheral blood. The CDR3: CASRYTGATNEKLFF. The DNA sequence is TGTGCCAGCAGGTACACAGGAGCAACTAATGAAAAACTGTTTTTT.